One sample yielded the 15 T cell receptor beta chains listed below, sequenced in a study of CXCR3-negative and CXCR3-positive naive CD8 T cells. Their antigens are not known. The TRB cDNA libraries were prepared by 5' RACE with UMI labels. For each CDR3 protein, TCRdb gives one entry from its re-call of the 5' RACE reads, without DNA. The specimen's table records tens of thousands of distinct CDR3 sequences. Study-level points and caveats: TRB CDR3 hydrophobicity was greater in CXCR3-positive naive cells than in CXCR3-negative naive cells.

Sequences were obtained from naive CXCR3+ CD8+ T cells from blood. Subset given: CD45RO-CCR7+CD27+CD95- naive CD8+ T cells expressing CXCR3 (TNR3+). The receptor source for this set is a human donor in good health. Some clones in this sample may be carry-over from other donors' samples.

CDR3 loop: CASSYDRAGRWSNQPQHF. The chain combines TRBV28 with TRBJ1-5; without DNA, the TCRdb call of TRBD1 cannot be checked. Looked up from germline, CDR1 is MDHEN and CDR2 is SYDVKM. The CDR3 is 18 amino acids.

The rearrangement uses TRBV27 and TRBJ2-7; absent DNA, TCRdb's TRBD1 call cannot be checked. Germline assignment: CDR1 MNHEY and CDR2 SMNVEV (reference sequence). This CDR3 comprises 15 residues. The CDR3 sequence is CASSLGPGGRYEQYF.

This rearrangement joins TRBV12-3 or TRBV12-4 to TRBJ1-1. The CDR3 runs to 13 residues. The CDR3: CASRYGPNTEAFF.

The V call is TRBV20-1, the J call TRBJ2-3; without DNA, the TCRdb call of TRBD2 cannot be checked. This CDR3 has 16 residues. Germline CDR1 reads DFQATT; CDR2 reads SNEGSKA (reference sequence). CDR3 sequence reads: CSVHTVTSGFRDTQYF.

This rearrangement joins TRBV12-3 or TRBV12-4 to TRBJ2-3. CDR3 size: 16 residues. The CDR3 region is CASRTARDGGTDTQYF.

The V and J genes are TRBV4-3 and TRBJ1-6. The CDR3 totals 17 residues. Looked up from germline, CDR1 is LGHNA and CDR2 is YSLEER. The CDR3 spells CASSQATTGLLNSPLHF.

The V call is TRBV19, the J call TRBJ2-7. In germline, CDR1 is LNHDA, CDR2 SQIVND (reference sequence). This CDR3 comprises 13 residues. CDR3 sequence: CASSAGGTYEQYF.

This chain joins TRBV27 and TRBJ2-3. CDR3 size: 14 residues. The germline CDR1 and CDR2 sequences are MNHEY and SMNVEV (reference sequence). The CDR3 protein is CASSSFSSTDTQYF.

The CDR3 protein is CASSQAGLYEQYF. This chain links TRBV5-4 with TRBJ2-7. The CDR3 spans 13 residues. CDR1 SGHNT and CDR2 YYREEE come from the germline V gene (reference sequence).

The chain uses TRBV29-1 and TRBJ2-4; checking the TCRdb D call of TRBD1 is not possible without DNA. The germline V gene has CDR1 SQVTM and CDR2 ANQGSEA. CDR3 length: 13 amino acids. The CDR3: CGVEGTGLNIQYF.

The chain carries TRBV29-1 and TRBJ2-1; TCRdb calls TRBD2, which cannot be checked without DNA. The CDR3 length is 15 residues. CDR1 and CDR2 from the germline V gene are SQVTM and ANQGSEA. The CDR3 reads CSVELVASGSNEQFF.

V usage is TRBV12-3 or TRBV12-4 and J usage is TRBJ2-7; TCRdb reports TRBD1, a call that lacks DNA to check it against. The CDR3 is 13 amino acids. CDR3 in amino acids: CASSSGQGYEQYF.

The J gene is TRBJ2-5, the V gene TRBV12-3 or TRBV12-4; there is no DNA to check the TCRdb D call of TRBD2. This CDR3 region has 14 residues. The CDR3 loop is CASSSLALMETQYF.

This rearrangement joins TRBV13 to TRBJ2-5; TCRdb selects TRBD1, and the lack of DNA leaves this call unchecked. Germline CDR1 reads PRHDT; CDR2 reads FYEKMQ (reference sequence). There are 14 residues in the CDR3. The CDR3 sequence is CASSARDRQETQYF. The full variable domain, its missing parts supplied by reference TRBV13 and TRBJ2-5, is AAGVIQSPRHLIKEKRETATLKCYPIPRHDTVYWYQQGPGQDPQFLISFYEKMQSDKGSIPDRFSAQQFSDYHSELNMSSLELGDSALYFCASSARDRQETQYFGPGTRLLVL.

The chain is built from TRBV6-1 and TRBJ2-5; TCRdb proposes TRBD1, but this gene call is untestable without DNA. The CDR3 covers 15 residues. Germline loops: CDR1 MNHNS, CDR2 SASEGT. The CDR3 region is CASRDLGRVGETQYF.